Listed below are T cell receptor beta chains from one sample, sequenced in a study of OX40 agonist ivuxolimab in advanced cancers. Assay used: immunoSEQ multiplex PCR; TCRdb lists only in-frame clones, some missing. The table has around 70,000 clones, approximately 82% seen once. Sequencing used CD4+ or CD8+ T cells sorted from blood, obtained in a trial of the OX40 agonist ivuxolimab. These receptor sequences come from an adult with an advanced solid tumor such as melanoma, head and neck, liver or kidney cancer. The CDR3 runs from the conserved cysteine through the conserved F or W. Fields, in order: D gene, clone size, V gene, J gene, CDR3 protein, CDR3 DNA. A D gene is named only where the DNA matches it firmly. Clone size appears in some rows only: once, few, many, or a class for an expanded clone.

NA,NA,TRBV27,TRBJ2-1,CASSSPETSEVEQFF,TGTGCCAGCAGTTCACCAGAAACCTCGGAAGTTGAGCAGTTCTTC
NA,NA,TRBV27,TRBJ2-2,CASSLTRAGTGELFF,TGTGCCAGCAGTTTGACCAGGGCGGGCACCGGGGAGCTGTTTTTT
NA,few,TRBV18,TRBJ2-7,CASSPPGATYEQYF,TGTGCCAGCTCACCACCGGGGGCTACCTACGAGCAGTACTTC
TRBD1,once,TRBV7-2,TRBJ1-4,CASSSRRGTNEKLFF,TGTGCCAGCAGCTCCCGCAGGGGGACTAATGAAAAACTGTTTTTT
TRBD1,NA,TRBV29-1,TRBJ1-2,CSVGTGGSNGYTF,TGCAGCGTTGGCACAGGGGGCTCAAATGGCTACACCTTC
NA,NA,TRBV7-2,TRBJ2-2,CASSSRASGLFF,TGTGCCAGCAGCTCCAGGGCGTCGGGGCTGTTTTTT
NA,NA,TRBV7-2,TRBJ2-7,CASRGTGGRYEQYF,TGTGCCAGCAGGGGGACGGGGGGCCGCTACGAGCAGTACTTC
NA,few,TRBV28,TRBJ1-2,CASGLPRSRGYTF,TGTGCCAGCGGCCTTCCCAGGTCCCGGGGCTACACCTTC
NA,NA,TRBV5-1,TRBJ1-5,CASSGGDGNQPQHF,TGCGCCAGCAGTGGGGGAGATGGCAATCAGCCCCAGCATTTT
NA,NA,TRBV27,TRBJ2-2,CATTTGALLPSGELFF,TGTGCCACCACCACCGGGGCACTACTACCCTCCGGGGAGCTGTTTTTT
NA,many,TRBV19,TRBJ2-5,CASSTDQETQYF,TGTGCCAGTTCCACAGATCAAGAGACCCAGTACTTC
NA,few,TRBV2,TRBJ1-2,CASSDYGYTF,TGTGCCAGCAGTGACTATGGCTACACCTTC
TRBD2,once,TRBV7-2,TRBJ2-3,CASSLSGGPDTQYF,TGTGCCAGCAGCCTGAGCGGGGGACCAGATACGCAGTATTTT
NA,NA,TRBV6-4,TRBJ2-7,CASSDWVQGLSYEQYF,TGTGCCAGCAGTGACTGGGTACAGGGCTTGAGCTACGAGCAGTACTTC